A selection of T cell receptor beta chains follows, all from one sample in a study of identical twins. Via MiXCR, TCRdb re-called the 5' RACE reads, giving one row per CDR3 protein. This sample has a few hundred thousand distinct CDR3 sequences, with approximately 11% found just once. These data also featured in a second study, about yellow fever vaccine responses in identical twins.

Sequenced sample: memory (CD45RO+) T cells sorted from blood. These receptors all come from a woman aged 18 to 35 in good health. Both conserved end residues are part of each CDR3. A D gene is named only where the DNA matches it firmly. Clone size is not always given. Where it is, it says once, few, many or a class for expanded clones.

TRBV6-6	NA	NA	TRBJ2-7	CASEPGTHYEQYF	TGTGCCAGCGAACCAGGGACCCACTACGAGCAGTACTTC
TRBV27	few	NA	TRBJ2-7	CASSFGLAEYEQYF	TGTGCCAGCAGTTTTGGGTTAGCGGAATACGAGCAGTACTTC
TRBV7-2	NA	NA	TRBJ2-2	CASSVRQGPGELFF	TGTGCCAGCAGCGTCAGACAAGGGCCCGGGGAGCTGTTTTTT
TRBV7-9	NA	NA	TRBJ2-7	CASSLGREQYF	TGTGCCAGCAGCTTGGGTCGCGAGCAGTACTTC
TRBV2	few	NA	TRBJ2-3	CASSEDQASGDTQYF	TGTGCCAGCAGTGAGGACCAGGCAAGTGGAGATACGCAGTATTTT
TRBV20-1	many	NA	TRBJ2-5	CSAYYREETQYF	TGCAGTGCTTATTACAGGGAGGAGACCCAGTACTTC
TRBV29-1	many	NA	TRBJ1-2	CSVDSSPTF	TGCAGCGTTGATTCATCGCCCACCTTC
TRBV5-1	few	NA	TRBJ2-5	CASSRGGPQEAQYF	TGCGCCAGCAGCCGCGGAGGCCCTCAGGAGGCCCAGTACTTC
TRBV25-1	many	NA	TRBJ1-2	CASTPPSGGYTF	TGTGCCAGCACCCCCCCGTCGGGTGGCTACACCTTC
TRBV18	NA	NA	TRBJ2-1	CASSPRSGYNEQFF	TGTGCCAGCTCACCACGAAGCGGCTACAATGAGCAGTTCTTC
TRBV28	many	NA	TRBJ2-7	CASSLLGDGFYYEQYF	TGTGCCAGCAGTTTATTGGGCGACGGATTCTACTACGAGCAGTACTTC
TRBV29-1	few	NA	TRBJ2-1	CSVGGGDEQFF	TGCAGCGTTGGAGGGGGTGATGAGCAGTTCTTC
TRBV2	NA	NA	TRBJ2-5	CASSEVVSGTQYF	TGTGCCAGCAGTGAAGTCGTATCGGGGACCCAGTACTTC
TRBV6-2/TRBV6-3	many	NA	TRBJ2-5	CASSTVETSETQYF	TGTGCCAGCAGTACCGTCGAGACCTCAGAGACCCAGTACTTC
TRBV7-2	NA	NA	TRBJ2-2	CASSSGQITGELFF	TGTGCCAGCAGCTCCGGACAGATCACCGGGGAGCTGTTTTTT
TRBV24-1	few	TRBD2	TRBJ2-3	CATSDSTSGGASTDTQYF	TGTGCCACCAGTGATTCCACTAGCGGGGGAGCTAGCACAGATACGCAGTATTTT
TRBV2	many	NA	TRBJ2-7	CASMVDTGSYEQYF	TGTGCCAGCATGGTAGATACAGGCTCCTACGAGCAGTACTTC
TRBV6-6	NA	TRBD2	TRBJ2-7	CASREGGYEQYF	TGTGCCAGCAGAGAGGGAGGGTACGAGCAGTACTTC
TRBV28	few	NA	TRBJ2-7	CASSLRNTGMREQYF	TGTGCCAGCAGTTTACGGAACACAGGGATGAGGGAGCAGTACTTC
TRBV6-1	NA	NA	TRBJ2-7	CASSERLSSEQYF	TGTGCCAGCAGTGAACGGCTCTCTAGCGAGCAGTACTTC
TRBV7-2	NA	NA	TRBJ2-7	CASLDGLEQYF	TGTGCCAGCCTTGACGGATTGGAGCAGTACTTC
TRBV7-2	NA	NA	TRBJ2-3	CASSLKVFADTQYF	TGTGCCAGCAGCCTAAAGGTTTTCGCGGATACGCAGTATTTT
TRBV6-1	few	NA	TRBJ2-3	CASTKGQGRTDTQYF	TGTGCCAGCACCAAAGGGCAGGGGCGCACAGATACGCAGTATTTT
TRBV6-2/TRBV6-3	NA	TRBD1	TRBJ2-1	CASKGTGFEQFF	TGTGCCAGCAAGGGGACAGGCTTTGAGCAGTTCTTC
TRBV10-3	NA	TRBD1	TRBJ1-4	CATTGATNEKLFF	TGTGCCACAACAGGGGCAACTAATGAAAAACTGTTTTTT
TRBV27	few	NA	TRBJ2-7	CASSLSNYEQYF	TGTGCCAGCAGTTTATCGAACTACGAGCAGTACTTC
TRBV20-1	NA	TRBD2	TRBJ2-7	CSELPGLAGLGSTYEQYF	TGCAGTGAACTCCCGGGACTAGCGGGATTAGGGTCGACCTACGAGCAGTACTTC
TRBV28	many	NA	TRBJ2-3	CASRSTDTQYF	TGTGCCAGCAGAAGCACAGATACGCAGTATTTT
TRBV4-2	NA	NA	TRBJ2-1	CASSQEDIYNEQFF	TGTGCCAGCAGCCAAGAAGACATATACAATGAGCAGTTCTTC
TRBV24-1	NA	NA	TRBJ2-2	CATSDLTQDTGELFF	TGTGCCACCAGTGATTTGACTCAGGACACCGGGGAGCTGTTTTTT
TRBV18	few	NA	TRBJ1-4	CASSPWESEKLFF	TGTGCCAGCTCACCGTGGGAGAGTGAAAAACTGTTTTTT
TRBV4-3	NA	TRBD2	TRBJ2-1	CASSLSAREDNEQFF	TGCGCCAGCAGCCTCAGCGCCCGGGAGGACAATGAGCAGTTCTTC
TRBV6-1	few	TRBD1	TRBJ2-2	CASSTGGDTGELFF	TGTGCCAGCAGCACAGGGGGCGATACCGGGGAGCTGTTTTTT
TRBV5-1	NA	NA	TRBJ2-1	CASSLESWDEHFF	TGCGCCAGCAGCTTGGAATCTTGGGATGAGCACTTCTTC
TRBV27	few	TRBD2	TRBJ2-1	CASSQRGLRNEQFF	TGTGCCAGCAGCCAGCGGGGACTAAGGAATGAGCAGTTCTTC